What follows describes a single T cell receptor (beta chain). Its antigen is unidentified. This table comes from immunoSEQ multiplex PCR, and its TCRdb copy is limited to in-frame clones, with some not included. The sample yields some 2 million clones, 85% to 95% seen once. Naive CD8 isolation took CD45RO-negative cells positively selected for CCR7 and excluded terminally differentiated effector memory CD45RA+ cells. This sample was included in a study of shared clonotypes between healthy human individuals. Study-level findings and limits: Among non-shared clonotypes, generation probabilities were lower than among those shared by all four donors.

The germline V gene encodes CDR1 LGHNA and CDR2 YNFKEQ. V dropped 1 base and J dropped 5 bases, with 11 bases sitting between them. CDR3 length: 14 residues. The sequence derives from a man aged 18-30 years in good health. The sequencing input was naive CD8+ T cells sorted from blood. The chain couples TRBV4-2 to TRBJ2-5; a weak D match, TRBD2 (6 bases). The CDR3 DNA follows: TGTGCCAGCAGCCAAGTGGGGGAGGAGGAGACCCAGTACTTC. Protein sequence: CASSQVGEEETQYF.